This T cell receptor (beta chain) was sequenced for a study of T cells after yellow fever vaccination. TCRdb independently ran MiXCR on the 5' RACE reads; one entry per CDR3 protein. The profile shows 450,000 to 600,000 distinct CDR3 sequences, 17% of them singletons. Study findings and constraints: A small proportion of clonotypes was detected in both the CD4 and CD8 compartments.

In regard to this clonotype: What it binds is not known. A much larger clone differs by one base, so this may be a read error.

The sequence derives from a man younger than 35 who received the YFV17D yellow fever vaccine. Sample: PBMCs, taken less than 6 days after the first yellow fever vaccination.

The CDR3 DNA reads TGTGCCAGCAGCTTTAGGGGGCTCACTGAAGCTTTCTTT. Its translation: CASSFRGLTEAFF. The chain has TRBV7-9 and TRBJ1-1, with 7 positions matching TRBD1. Losses at the gene ends were 3 bases for V and 4 bases for J; bases not matched to a gene: 2. CDR1 is SEHNR, CDR2 FQNEAQ, per germline (reference sequence). The CDR3 runs to 13 residues. The full variable domain, with the rest looked up from reference TRBV7-9 and TRBJ1-1, is DTGVSQNPRHKITKRGQNVTFRCDPISEHNRLYWYRQTLGQGPEFLTYFQNEAQLEKSRLLSDRFSAERPKGSFSTLEIQRTEQGDSAMYLCASSFRGLTEAFFGQGTRLTVV.